A selection of T cell receptor beta chains follows, all from one sample in a study of cytomegalovirus exposure and HLA in healthy donors. Assay: immunoSEQ multiplex PCR; the TCRdb copy retains only in-frame clones and omits some. Of tens of thousands of clones listed, less than 75% are singletons. Source material: PBMCs. All receptors derive from a man aged 35 to 55 in good health and CMV-seropositive. CDR3s include the opening cysteine and the closing phenylalanine or tryptophan. D genes are given only for firm matches. Size tells how often a clone was seen (once, few, many) or the class of an expanded clone, and some rows leave it out.

TRBJ1-2	TRBV7-9	TRBD1	once	CASSLDSGGYGYTF	TGTGCCAGCAGCTTAGATTCAGGGGGCTATGGCTACACCTTC
TRBJ1-2	TRBV27	TRBD1	.	CASSFGTEYGYTF	TGTGCCAGCAGTTTCGGGACAGAGTATGGCTACACCTTC
TRBJ2-1	TRBV7-7	.	.	CASSRLTRDEQFF	TGTGCTAGCAGCCGCCTTACTAGAGATGAGCAGTTCTTC
TRBJ2-3	TRBV4-3	TRBD1	.	CASSQRTGSGTDTQYF	TGCGCCAGCAGCCAGCGGACAGGGTCTGGCACAGATACGCAGTATTTT
TRBJ1-6	TRBV30	.	few	CAWSVGAGRPLHF	TGTGCCTGGAGTGTAGGGGCCGGACGGCCCCTCCACTTT
TRBJ2-6	TRBV18	TRBD2	.	CAGTTNGGAAGANVLTF	TGTGCCGGCACGACTAACGGGGGGGCGGCTGGGGCCAACGTCCTGACTTTC
TRBJ1-4	TRBV2	.	.	CATTGWTQANEKLFF	TGTGCCACCACCGGGTGGACACAAGCTAATGAAAAACTGTTTTTT
TRBJ2-7	TRBV5-1	TRBD2	.	CASSLDGTSFYEQYF	TGCGCCAGCAGCTTGGACGGGACTAGCTTTTACGAGCAGTACTTC
TRBJ2-7	TRBV28	TRBD1	.	CASRRDRGHSYEQYF	TGTGCCAGCAGGAGGGACAGGGGGCATTCCTACGAGCAGTACTTC
TRBJ1-3	TRBV7-9	TRBD1	.	CASSLEMGQSSGNTIYF	TGTGCCAGCAGCTTAGAGATGGGACAGAGCTCTGGAAACACCATATATTTT
TRBJ2-7	TRBV5-5	.	.	CASSLGGLDYEQYF	TGTGCCAGCAGCTTGGGGGGACTCGACTACGAGCAGTACTTC
TRBJ2-2	TRBV5-1	.	.	CASSFPGGPNTGELFF	TGCGCCAGCAGCTTCCCTGGGGGCCCCAACACCGGGGAGCTGTTTTTT
TRBJ2-7	TRBV5-1	TRBD1	.	CASSLIPGQGYEQYF	TGCGCCAGCAGCTTAATACCGGGACAGGGCTACGAGCAGTACTTC
TRBJ1-2	TRBV12-5	TRBD1	.	CASGPDREANYGYTF	TGTGCTAGTGGTCCTGACAGGGAGGCTAACTATGGCTACACCTTC
TRBJ1-5	TRBV19	TRBD1	.	CASSLRGQGGDSNQPQHF	TGTGCCAGTAGTCTACGAGGACAGGGGGGAGATAGCAATCAGCCCCAGCATTTT
TRBJ1-1	TRBV5-1	TRBD1	.	CASSPWGQGSMNTEAFF	TGCGCCAGCAGCCCTTGGGGACAGGGGAGCATGAACACTGAAGCTTTCTTT
TRBJ2-3	TRBV4-1	TRBD2	once	CASSHNSGGSTDTQYF	TGCGCCAGCAGCCATAATAGCGGGGGGAGCACAGATACGCAGTATTTT
TRBJ1-4	TRBV5-1	.	.	CASSTTGATNEKLFF	TGCGCCAGCAGCACAACAGGAGCAACTAATGAAAAACTGTTTTTT
TRBJ2-5	TRBV2	.	.	CASAARPRQNGETQYF	TGTGCCAGCGCGGCCCGGCCCCGACAGAATGGAGAGACCCAGTACTTC
TRBJ2-5	TRBV6-5	TRBD2	.	CASSRTSRETQYF	TGTGCCAGCAGCCGGACTAGCAGGGAGACCCAGTACTTC
TRBJ1-3	TRBV15	.	.	CATSRDPGAGNTIYF	TGTGCCACCAGCAGAGATCCCGGGGCTGGAAACACCATATATTTT
TRBJ2-5	TRBV18	TRBD1	.	CASSRPGQGQTQYF	TGTGCCAGCTCACGACCGGGACAGGGACAGACCCAGTACTTC
TRBJ2-6	TRBV4-2	TRBD2	.	CASSQAGGGGSGANVLTF	TGTGCCAGCAGCCAAGCCGGGGGGGGCGGATCTGGGGCCAACGTCCTGACTTTC
TRBJ1-1	TRBV28	.	.	CASSLYGTNPEAFF	TGTGCCAGCAGTTTATACGGGACTAACCCTGAAGCTTTCTTT
TRBJ2-3	TRBV5-1	.	.	CASAYTGVRTDTQYF	TGCGCCAGCGCCTACACCGGGGTTAGGACAGATACGCAGTATTTT
TRBJ2-5	TRBV19	.	.	CASKGDQLEETQYF	TGTGCCAGTAAGGGGGACCAACTTGAAGAGACCCAGTACTTC
TRBJ2-1	TRBV11-2	.	.	CASSAGSTSSYNEQFF	TGTGCCAGCAGCGCCGGGTCTACCAGCTCCTACAATGAGCAGTTCTTC
TRBJ1-4	TRBV7-2	TRBD1	few	CASSLVGDRGYEKLFF	TGTGCCAGCAGCTTAGTAGGGGACAGGGGGTATGAAAAACTGTTTTTT
TRBJ2-2	TRBV5-1	TRBD1	few	CASSLGAQGAHTGELFF	TGCGCCAGCAGCTTGGGGGCGCAGGGGGCGCACACCGGGGAGCTGTTTTTT
TRBJ1-2	TRBV6-5	.	.	CASSYSIAGGYGYTF	TGTGCCAGCAGTTACTCGATTGCTGGGGGGTATGGCTACACCTTC
TRBJ1-2	TRBV7-2	TRBD1	.	CASSLAGGAGVGYTF	TGTGCCAGCAGCTTAGCAGGGGGCGCAGGGGTTGGCTACACCTTC
TRBJ2-7	TRBV2	TRBD2	.	CASSDRASGLGEQYF	TGTGCCAGCAGTGATCGGGCTAGCGGGCTTGGAGAGCAGTACTTC
TRBJ2-7	TRBV5-1	TRBD2	.	CASSLVAGDSEQYF	TGCGCCAGCAGCTTGGTTGCGGGAGATAGTGAGCAGTACTTC
TRBJ1-1	TRBV2	TRBD1	.	CASSSRPQGDTEAFF	TGTGCCAGCAGTTCCCGCCCCCAGGGGGACACTGAAGCTTTCTTT
TRBJ2-2	TRBV2	TRBD1	.	CASSDRQGNTGELFF	TGTGCCAGCAGTGATAGACAGGGAAACACCGGGGAGCTGTTTTTT
TRBJ1-5	TRBV19	.	.	CASSVTGHNQPQHF	TGTGCCAGTAGTGTCACAGGACACAATCAGCCCCAGCATTTT
TRBJ2-3	TRBV25-1	TRBD2	.	CASTASGGTDTQYF	TGTGCCAGCACGGCTAGCGGAGGCACAGATACGCAGTATTTT
TRBJ2-1	TRBV29-1	.	.	CSVDGDWRSYNEQFF	TGCAGCGTTGATGGGGACTGGCGATCTTACAATGAGCAGTTCTTC
TRBJ2-7	TRBV4-1	.	.	CASSQEGATSYEQYF	TGCGCCAGCAGCCAAGAAGGAGCTACCTCCTACGAGCAGTACTTC
TRBJ1-4	TRBV25-1	.	once	CASSDPGSLNEKLFF	TGTGCCAGCAGTGACCCAGGGTCTTTGAATGAAAAACTGTTTTTT
TRBJ2-7	TRBV29-1	TRBD1	.	CSVAGTGDEQYF	TGCAGCGTTGCCGGGACAGGGGATGAGCAGTACTTC
TRBJ1-2	TRBV28	.	.	CASSFGGAGYGYTF	TGTGCCAGCAGTTTCGGGGGAGCGGGATATGGCTACACCTTC
TRBJ1-2	TRBV6-5	.	.	CASSYFAEPYGYTF	TGTGCCAGCAGTTACTTCGCAGAACCCTATGGCTACACCTTC